These 26 T cell receptor beta chains were all obtained from the same sample, sequenced in a study of cytomegalovirus exposure and HLA in healthy donors. Profiled with immunoSEQ multiplex PCR; TCRdb holds only in-frame clones, not every one. This table holds about 200,000 clones, around 90% found once. Sequenced: PBMCs. The receptors were sampled from a young woman in good health and CMV-seropositive.

The rearrangement links TRBV30 to TRBJ2-7, with D tentatively TRBD2 (6 bases). The CDR3 runs to 13 residues. Germline CDR1 GTSNPN, CDR2 SVGIG (reference sequence). Trimming shortened V by 3 bases and J by 6 bases, and 15 bases separated the two germline ends. The CDR3 reads CAWSLFAGPEQYF. The CDR3, as DNA: TGTGCCTGGAGCCTATTCGCGGGGCCCGAGCAGTACTTC. The entire variable domain, with the rest obtained from reference TRBV30 and TRBJ2-7, is as follows: SQTIHQWPATLVQPVGSPLSLECTVEGTSNPNLYWYRQAAGRGLQLLFYSVGIGQISSEVPQNLSASRPQDRQFILSSKKLLLSDSGFYLCAWSLFAGPEQYFGPGTRLTVT.

In regard to this clone: The same CDR3 is also encoded by other DNA sequences in this sample. The chain recombines TRBV14 with TRBJ1-2; the D gene is possibly TRBD1 (6 bases). The CDR3 contains 13 residues. Trimming took 6 bases from V and 2 from J, leaving 10 bases between them. From germline, CDR1 is SGHDN and CDR2 FVKESK. This CDR3 reads CASSLGQNYGYTF. Written as DNA, the CDR3 is TGTGCCAGCAGTCTTGGACAGAACTATGGCTACACCTTC.

The V call is TRBV19, the J call TRBJ1-5; D is possibly TRBD1 (6 bases). Trimming took 6 bases from V and 4 from J, leaving 22 bases between them. CDR3 size: 17 residues. Germline V gene data show CDR1 as LNHDA and CDR2 as SQIVND (reference sequence). The CDR3 region is CASSRGRQAELNQPQHF. The CDR3 nucleotides read TGTGCCAGTAGCCGTGGTCGACAGGCCGAATTAAATCAGCCCCAGCATTTT.

The genes are TRBV30 and TRBJ1-1; TRBD1 is a possible D gene (6 bases). V lost 3 bases, J lost 11 bases, and 19 bases lay in between. The CDR3 sequence is 13 residues long. Germline lookup yields CDR1 GTSNPN and CDR2 SVGIG (reference sequence). CDR3 protein: CAWRARGAFGAFF. CDR3 nucleotides: TGTGCCTGGAGGGCCCGGGGGGCCTTCGGGGCTTTCTTT.

CDR3 in amino acids: CATKGTNFAHYGYTF. The CDR3 DNA reads TGTGCCACAAAGGGGACAAACTTTGCCCACTATGGCTACACCTTC. This chain connects TRBV13 to TRBJ1-2; the D gene is possibly TRBD1 (6 bases). Germline-derived CDR1 and CDR2 are PRHDT and FYEKMQ (reference sequence). The CDR3 is made up of 15 amino acids. V lost 10 bases and J 3 bases, leaving 21 bases between the germline ends.

This chain joins TRBV7-9 and TRBJ1-1, with TRBD1 as a possible D gene (5 bases). CDR3 length: 17 residues. V lost 2 bases to trimming and J lost 3 bases, with 19 bases between them. The germline V gene has CDR1 SEHNR and CDR2 FQNEAQ (reference sequence). In nucleotides, the CDR3 is TGTGCCAGCAGCTTAACCCCCAGTGCAGGGAGGGACACTGAAGCTTTCTTT. This translates into CASSLTPSAGRDTEAFF. Full variable domain (remainder filled in from reference TRBV7-9 and TRBJ1-1): DTGVSQNPRHKITKRGQNVTFRCDPISEHNRLYWYRQTLGQGPEFLTYFQNEAQLEKSRLLSDRFSAERPKGSFSTLEIQRTEQGDSAMYLCASSLTPSAGRDTEAFFGQGTRLTVV.

This chain connects TRBV5-1 to TRBJ2-2; 9 positions match TRBD1. This CDR3 contains 16 residues. Germline V gene data show CDR1 as SGHRS and CDR2 as YFSETQ. V was clipped by 5 bases and J by 2 bases; unmatched bases: 7. The CDR3: CASSSPGQGNTGELFF. The CDR3 nucleotides are TGCGCCAGCAGTTCCCCGGGACAGGGAAACACCGGGGAGCTGTTTTTT.

This clone was seen just once. This chain joins TRBV2 and TRBJ2-1; perhaps TRBD1 as D (5 bases). V was trimmed by 3 bases and J by 10 bases, leaving 19 bases between them. Germline V lookup: CDR1 SNHLY, CDR2 FYNNEI. The CDR3 is 15 amino acids. The CDR3 protein is CASSDVTTQTEEQFF. The CDR3 region has the DNA TGTGCCAGCAGTGACGTAACCACACAGACAGAGGAGCAGTTCTTC. Using reference TRBV2 and TRBJ2-1 for the parts outside the CDR3, the full variable domain is EPEVTQTPSHQVTQMGQEVILRCVPISNHLYFYWYRQILGQKVEFLVSFYNNEISEKSEIFDDQFSVERPDGSNFTLKIRSTKLEDSAMYFCASSDVTTQTEEQFFGPGTRLTVL.

V and J are TRBV5-1 and TRBJ2-7, with 7 positions matching TRBD1. The length of the CDR3 is 13 residues. Germline V gene lookup returns CDR1 SGHRS and CDR2 YFSETQ. V gave up 4 bases and J gave up 7 bases; unmatched junction bases: 8. Here the CDR3 DNA reads TGCGCCAGCAGCCTCGACAGGGCATGGGAGCAGTACTTC. Translation gives CASSLDRAWEQYF.

This sequence joins TRBV28 and TRBJ2-7; 12 positions agree with TRBD2. V dropped 6 bases and J dropped 1; count of bases not matched to a gene: 7. The CDR3 spans 16 residues. CDR1 and CDR2 from the germline V gene are MDHEN and SYDVKM. CDR3 sequence: CASRLLTSGRSYEQYF. The DNA of the CDR3 is TGTGCCAGCAGGCTGCTCACTAGCGGGAGGTCCTACGAGCAGTACTTC.

V gene TRBV29-1 combines with J gene TRBJ2-1, with TRBD2 matching 8 bases. Per the germline V gene, CDR1 is SQVTM and CDR2 is ANQGSEA. V shed 1 base and J 14 bases; nucleotides not matched to a gene: 7. This CDR3 has 12 residues. The CDR3 region has the DNA TGCAGCGTTGAAGTGAGGGGGACTAGGGAGTTCTTC. This gives the protein CSVEVRGTREFF.

The CDR3 DNA sequence: TGTGCCATCAGGGACAGCATCTCGGGGGGCTACACCTTC. As protein: CAIRDSISGGYTF. The chain is built from TRBV10-3 and TRBJ1-2, with D possibly TRBD1 on 6 matching bases. This CDR3 is 13 amino acids long. CDR1 ENHRY and CDR2 SYGVKD come from the germline V gene. V lost 6 bases, J lost 8 bases, and 16 bases lay in between.

The rearrangement links TRBV27 to TRBJ2-1; a weak D match, TRBD1 (6 bases). CDR3 length: 15 residues. V was shortened by 7 bases and J by 5 bases, with 18 bases between the two germline ends. Per germline, CDR1 MNHEY and CDR2 SMNVEV (reference sequence). The CDR3 nucleotides read TGTGCCAGCACCCAAGGGACAATGCCCCACAATGAGCAGTTCTTC. Translation gives CASTQGTMPHNEQFF.

The gene calls are TRBV7-3 and TRBJ1-2; D is uncertain. Germline-derived CDR1 and CDR2 are SGHTA and FQGTGA. The CDR3 consists of 14 residues. Trimming left V 5 bases short and J 0 bases short, with 10 bases between. For the CDR3, the DNA is TGTGCCAGCAGCCCCCTCGGGGCTAACTATGGCTACACCTTC. Amino acids: CASSPLGANYGYTF.

The chain uses TRBV7-9 and TRBJ2-2, with 15 positions matching TRBD2. CDR3 length: 15 amino acids. From germline, CDR1 is SEHNR and CDR2 FQNEAQ (reference sequence). Trimming took 3 bases from V and 8 from J; bases not matched to a gene: 1. The CDR3 DNA follows: TGTGCCAGCAGCTTCGGACTAGCGGGAGGGGGGGAGCTGTTTTTT. It is translated as CASSFGLAGGGELFF. Drawing the rest from reference TRBV7-9 and TRBJ2-2, the complete variable domain is DTGVSQNPRHKITKRGQNVTFRCDPISEHNRLYWYRQTLGQGPEFLTYFQNEAQLEKSRLLSDRFSAERPKGSFSTLEIQRTEQGDSAMYLCASSFGLAGGGELFFGEGSRLTVL.

The rearrangement joins TRBV5-6 to TRBJ2-7; the D gene is possibly TRBD2 (5 bases). Germline assignment: CDR1 SGHDT and CDR2 YYEEEE. V lost 4 bases and J 1 base, leaving 9 bases between the germline ends. The CDR3 loop spans 13 amino acids. This chain's CDR3 is CASSEGRSYEQYF. In DNA form, the CDR3 reads TGTGCCAGCAGCGAGGGCAGGTCCTACGAGCAGTACTTC. Full variable domain (outside the CDR3, taken from reference TRBV5-6 and TRBJ2-7): DAGVTQSPTHLIKTRGQQVTLRCSPKSGHDTVSWYQQALGQGPQFIFQYYEEEERQRGNFPDRFSGHQFPNYSSELNVNALLLGDSALYLCASSEGRSYEQYFGPGTRLTVT.

The chain uses TRBV27 and TRBJ2-7; 11 bases agree with TRBD2. Unmatched junction bases numbered 10, after V lost 5 bases and J lost 1 base. CDR1 is MNHEY and CDR2 is SMNVEV in the germline V gene (reference sequence). The CDR3 sequence is 17 residues long. The CDR3 reads CASSPIRTSGYSYEQYF. CDR3 bases: TGTGCCAGCAGTCCCATCCGGACTAGCGGGTATTCCTACGAGCAGTACTTC.

The V gene is TRBV27, the J gene TRBJ2-3; D possibly corresponds to TRBD1 (6 bases). V dropped 6 bases and J dropped 0 bases, with 13 bases sitting between them. There are 15 residues in the CDR3. The germline V gene has CDR1 MNHEY and CDR2 SMNVEV (reference sequence). This chain's CDR3 is CASRPRTASTDTQYF. CDR3 nucleotide sequence: TGTGCCAGCAGACCAAGGACAGCTAGCACAGATACGCAGTATTTT.

This clone came up once. The chain has TRBV27 and TRBJ2-4; a weak D match, TRBD1 (6 bases). Looked up from germline, CDR1 is MNHEY and CDR2 is SMNVEV (reference sequence). V lost 2 bases, J lost 0 bases, and 11 bases lay in between. This CDR3 comprises 16 residues. CDR3 nucleotides: TGTGCCAGCAGTTTAACATTCAGGGGAGCCAAAAACATTCAGTACTTC. It specifies CASSLTFRGAKNIQYF.

The chain uses TRBV6-5 and TRBJ2-5; TRBD1 aligns across 7 bases. Losses at the gene ends were 4 bases for V and 2 bases for J; bases not matched to a gene: 10. Germline V gene sequence: CDR1 MNHEY, CDR2 SVGAGI. The CDR3 is 16 amino acids. CDR3 coding DNA: TGTGCCAGCAGTTTGGGACAGAGACTTTTACAAGAGACCCAGTACTTC. Translating gives CASSLGQRLLQETQYF.

The rearrangement uses TRBV4-1 and TRBJ1-2; no reliable D call. Trimming took 0 bases from V and 5 from J, leaving 7 bases between them. Germline V lookup: CDR1 MGHRA, CDR2 YSYEKL. CDR3 size: 13 residues. The CDR3: CASSQDKPYGYTF. The CDR3 DNA sequence: TGCGCCAGCAGCCAAGATAAGCCGTATGGCTACACCTTC.

The V and J genes are TRBV9 and TRBJ2-3; 11 bases fit TRBD2. This CDR3 is 16 amino acids long. V lost 3 bases and J lost 6; bases outside the gene matches: 9. Germline V lookup: CDR1 SGDLS, CDR2 YYNGEE. CDR3: CASSGIAGGSRDTQYF. The CDR3 DNA is TGTGCCAGCAGCGGAATAGCGGGAGGGAGCCGGGATACGCAGTATTTT.

The chain couples TRBV15 to TRBJ2-2; 11 nucleotides agree with TRBD1. The CDR3 contains 15 residues. Trimming took 3 bases from V and 7 from J; bases not matched to a gene: 4. From germline, CDR1 is LNHNV and CDR2 YYDKDF (reference sequence). The CDR3: CATSRDRGHIGELFF. In DNA, the CDR3 is TGTGCCACCAGCAGGGACAGGGGGCATATCGGGGAGCTGTTTTTT.

The J gene is TRBJ1-5, the V gene TRBV27; possibly TRBD1 for D (6 bases). The CDR3 totals 16 residues. CDR1 MNHEY and CDR2 SMNVEV come from the germline V gene (reference sequence). V gave up 3 bases and J gave up 0 bases, with 12 bases separating them. In DNA form, the CDR3 reads TGTGCCAGCAGTTTCTTGGGGGCCGGTAGCAATCAGCCCCAGCATTTT. As protein: CASSFLGAGSNQPQHF.

The genes are TRBV6-6 and TRBJ2-1, with 8 bases lining up with TRBD2. Trimming removed 2 bases from V and 6 bases from J; junction bases left unmatched: 6. The CDR3 has 15 amino acids. CDR1 is MNHNY, CDR2 SVGAGI, per germline (reference sequence). CDR3 region: CASSYPSSGSNEQFF. CDR3 coding DNA: TGTGCCAGCAGTTACCCGTCTAGCGGGTCCAATGAGCAGTTCTTC.

The chain is built from TRBV5-1 and TRBJ2-1, with 8 bases fitting TRBD1. This CDR3 has 14 amino acids. Germline V gives CDR1 SGHRS, CDR2 YFSETQ. V trimming: 8 bases; J trimming: 4 bases; junction bases outside the gene matches: 8. The DNA of the CDR3 is TGCGCCAGTGGAAGGACAGGGCCTTACAATGAGCAGTTCTTC. Encoded protein: CASGRTGPYNEQFF.